The clone carrying this TCR beta chain was seen a handful of times. TCRdb recomputed calls from the RT-PCR reads with MiXCR, one row per CDR3 protein. The sample shows 50,000 to 60,000 distinct CDR3 sequences, 10% to 15% of them seen only once. This sample is part of a study of patients and donors after allogeneic stem cell transplantation. The V end lost 2 bases, the J end lost 5 bases, and 16 bases lay between the germline ends. The CDR3 is 16 residues long. Germline CDR1 SGHVS, CDR2 FNYEAQ. The clonotype comes from a human donor who was either an allogeneic HSCT recipient or a stem cell or donor lymphocyte infusion donor (not recorded which). It is not recorded whose cells these are; they may come from a transplant donor. The chain employs TRBV7-6 and TRBJ1-5, with a weak D call TRBD1 (5 bases). The sample taken for sequencing was blood, either unsorted or a sorted T cell fraction (not recorded which). The CDR3 nucleotides read TGTGCCAGCAGCTTATATATCCGTGGGGGGGATCAGCCCCAGCATTTT. It yields the protein CASSLYIRGGDQPQHF.